These 14 T cell receptor beta chains originate from one sample sequenced in a study of T cell responses to AZD1222 COVID-19 vaccine. Profiling relied on immunoSEQ multiplex PCR, and the TCRdb table lists in-frame clones only, not all of them. The profile shows about 99,000 clones, 90% of them singletons. This specimen was peripheral blood, taken on day 0 of AZD1222 vaccination. The receptors were sampled from an adult in good health.

The genes are TRBV6-1 and TRBJ2-1; D uncertain. Germline V gene sequence: CDR1 MNHNS, CDR2 SASEGT. Trimming stripped 3 bases from V and 6 bases from J, with 9 bases between. This CDR3 spans 13 amino acids. The CDR3 nucleotides are TGTGCCAGCAGTGAGGGCGTAGGCAATGAGCAGTTCTTC. It encodes CASSEGVGNEQFF.

V usage is TRBV30 and J usage is TRBJ1-6, with D maybe TRBD1 (5 bases). Germline assignment: CDR1 GTSNPN and CDR2 SVGIG (reference sequence). V lost 5 bases, J lost 5 bases, and 7 bases lay in between. CDR3 size: 12 residues. The CDR3 nucleotides read TGTGCCTGGGGACAAAATAATTCACCCCTCCACTTT. It specifies CAWGQNNSPLHF.

The chain recombines TRBV6-5 with TRBJ2-7; 9 bases align to TRBD1. The CDR3 is made up of 15 amino acids. Germline CDR1 is MNHEY and CDR2 is SVGAGI. J gave up 2 bases and V 5 bases, and 7 bases lay outside the gene matches. The CDR3 DNA sequence: TGTGCCAGCAGTCCCGGGACAGGGTTAACCTACGAGCAGTACTTC. This gives the protein CASSPGTGLTYEQYF.

The genes are TRBV6-5 and TRBJ1-2, with D perhaps matching TRBD1 (5 bases). This CDR3 spans 14 amino acids. V was shortened by 1 base and J by 2 bases, with 8 bases between the two germline ends. Germline assignment: CDR1 MNHEY and CDR2 SVGAGI. This CDR3 is CASSYYGGNYGYTF. As DNA, the CDR3 is TGTGCCAGCAGTTACTACGGGGGGAACTATGGCTACACCTTC.

The chain links TRBV6-5 to TRBJ1-4, with D uncertain. The CDR3 runs 14 residues. V gave up 0 bases and J gave up 8 bases, with 10 bases separating them. Germline V gene sequence: CDR1 MNHEY, CDR2 SVGAGI. The CDR3, as DNA: TGTGCCAGCAGTTACTCGGGAGCAGAGGAAAAACTGTTTTTT. Protein sequence: CASSYSGAEEKLFF.

This rearrangement joins TRBV28 to TRBJ2-1; TRBD2 matches at 8 bases. The CDR3 is 14 residues long. Germline values: CDR1 MDHEN, CDR2 SYDVKM. V lost 5 bases and J lost 3; bases outside the gene matches: 3. Here the CDR3 DNA reads TGTGCCAGCAGTCCGGGGGGGATCTACAATGAGCAGTTCTTC. Translated: CASSPGGIYNEQFF.

This chain connects TRBV19 to TRBJ1-1, with 9 bases matching TRBD1. With V trimmed by 6 bases and J by 2 bases, 4 bases remained unmatched. This CDR3 comprises 14 residues. The germline gives CDR1 LNHDA, CDR2 SQIVND (reference sequence). The CDR3 DNA reads TGTGCCAGTAGCCCGGACAGGGGAAACACTGAAGCTTTCTTT. Protein: CASSPDRGNTEAFF.

This chain uses TRBV20-1 with TRBJ1-5; no clear D gene. The ends were cut back, 3 bases at V and 9 bases at J, with 9 bases in the middle. Germline V CDR1 and CDR2: DFQATT, SNEGSKA (reference sequence). The CDR3 has 11 residues. This CDR3 is CSARAAGPQHF. The CDR3 DNA reads TGCAGTGCTAGGGCCGCAGGGCCCCAGCATTTT.

V gene TRBV11-2 combines with J gene TRBJ1-3; D is possibly TRBD1 (5 bases). The CDR3 loop spans 15 amino acids. From germline, CDR1 is SGHAT and CDR2 FQNNGV. V dropped 6 bases and J dropped 2 bases, with 14 bases sitting between them. The CDR3 loop reads CASRFIRGTGNTIYF. In DNA, the CDR3 is TGTGCCAGCAGATTTATTCGGGGCACTGGAAACACCATATATTTT.

This chain links TRBV11-2 with TRBJ2-7; maybe TRBD1 (6 bases). The V gene lost 5 bases and the J gene lost 4 bases, with 18 bases spanning the gap. CDR1 is SGHAT and CDR2 is FQNNGV in the germline V gene. The CDR3 has 15 amino acids. The CDR3 loop is CASSAETGQQYEQYF. CDR3 nucleotides: TGTGCCAGCAGCGCCGAAACCGGACAGCAATACGAGCAGTACTTC.

The DNA for the CDR3 is TGCAGCGCTCCAGAGGACTCGTCGCCCTACAATGAGCAGTTCTTC. Protein: CSAPEDSSPYNEQFF. This chain joins TRBV29-1 and TRBJ2-1; possible D gene TRBD2, 5 bases. The CDR3 totals 15 residues. V was clipped by 7 bases and J by 2 bases, with 18 bases between them. Germline lookup yields CDR1 SQVTM and CDR2 ANQGSEA.

CDR3 bases: TGCAGCGTTGAAGGGGTAGAGACAGGGGTCTACGAGCAGTACTTC. Its translation is CSVEGVETGVYEQYF. The chain is built from TRBV29-1 and TRBJ2-7; 8 positions agree with TRBD1. Germline loops: CDR1 SQVTM, CDR2 ANQGSEA. The trim removed 1 base at V and 3 bases at J, leaving 8 bases unmatched. This CDR3 comprises 15 residues.

The V call is TRBV5-6, the J call TRBJ1-4, with 7 nucleotides matching TRBD1. Germline values: CDR1 SGHDT, CDR2 YYEEEE. The CDR3 contains 13 residues. J gave up 8 bases and V 1 base, and 2 bases lay outside the gene matches. The CDR3 DNA follows: TGTGCCAGCAGCTTGACAGGGGTGGAAAAACTGTTTTTT. Translation gives CASSLTGVEKLFF.

The chain recombines TRBV4-1 with TRBJ1-4; D remains ambiguous. The CDR3 spans 15 residues. CDR1 is MGHRA and CDR2 is YSYEKL in the germline V gene. V dropped 0 bases and J dropped 7 bases, with 12 bases sitting between them. As DNA, the CDR3 is TGCGCCAGCAGCCAAGATCGGCCGGAAGGTGAAAAACTGTTTTTT. Translated, it gives CASSQDRPEGEKLFF.